The 30 T cell receptor beta chains below were found in one sample sequenced in a study of T cells in Graves' hyperthyroidism and ophthalmopathy. TCR beta CDR3 sequences were amplified from RNA transcripts. A first-round RT-PCR of the TCR CDR3 used the HTBI primer set. TCRdb recomputed calls from the multiplex PCR reads with MiXCR, one row per CDR3 protein. The repertoire holds around 210,000 distinct CDR3 sequences, with about a sixth as singletons. The sequenced sample consisted of blood. These receptors all stem from a woman aged 45-60 years with Graves' hyperthyroidism.

This clonotype appeared many times. The chain couples TRBV2 to TRBJ1-1; 7 positions match TRBD1. CDR1 SNHLY and CDR2 FYNNEI come from the germline V gene. CDR3 size: 13 residues. Trimming took 6 bases from V and 1 from J; bases not matched to a gene: 2. As DNA, the CDR3 is TGTGCCAGCAGCCAGGGGGAGAACACTGAAGCTTTCTTT. Its translation is CASSQGENTEAFF.

In this sample, this clonotype turned up a few times. This chain connects TRBV10-3 to TRBJ2-7, with 8 bases fitting TRBD2. The CDR3 is 15 residues long. Germline CDR1 reads ENHRY; CDR2 reads SYGVKD. Trimming at V came to 7 bases and at J to 5 bases, leaving 13 bases not matched to a gene. This CDR3 is CAIMGAGERENEQYF. CDR3 in DNA: TGTGCCATCATGGGAGCGGGAGAGAGGGAAAACGAGCAGTACTTC.

The rearrangement joins TRBV3-1 to TRBJ1-2, with D possibly being TRBD1 (6 bases). V lost 5 bases to trimming and J lost 8 bases, with 21 bases between them. Germline V gene sequence: CDR1 LGHDT, CDR2 YNNKEL (reference sequence). This CDR3 spans 15 amino acids. The CDR3 reads CASSYLGGDVSGYTF. DNA for the CDR3: TGTGCCAGCAGCTATCTGGGGGGCGATGTGTCGGGCTACACCTTC.

Many counts were recorded for this clonotype. The CDR3 loop reads CASSQGTGNSYEQYF. CDR3 DNA sequence: TGCGCCAGCAGCCAAGGGACAGGGAACTCCTACGAGCAGTACTTC. V is TRBV4-1 and J is TRBJ2-7; 8 nucleotides align to TRBD1. Germline V CDR1 and CDR2: MGHRA, YSYEKL. With 1 base clipped from V and 0 bases from J, the junction kept 2 bases outside the gene matches. There are 15 residues in the CDR3.

In this sample, this clonotype turned up many times. The chain links TRBV2 to TRBJ1-2; weak D call: TRBD1 (6 bases). Trimming pared 8 bases from V and 2 bases from J, leaving 12 bases between. CDR1 SNHLY and CDR2 FYNNEI come from the germline V gene. The CDR3 contains 13 residues. The CDR3 region is CASSTGQNYGYTF. The CDR3, as DNA: TGTGCCAGCTCAACCGGACAGAACTATGGCTACACCTTC.

The chain employs TRBV5-1 and TRBJ1-4; D is possibly TRBD1 (5 bases). This CDR3 spans 15 amino acids. The V and J ends lost 2 bases and 2 bases respectively, with 10 bases between them. CDR1 and CDR2 from the germline V gene are SGHRS and YFSETQ. The CDR3 here is CASSLTGVTNEKLFF. CDR3 coding DNA: TGCGCCAGCAGCTTAACAGGTGTCACTAATGAAAAACTGTTTTTT.

J is TRBJ2-5 and V is TRBV7-3, with D perhaps TRBD2 (5 bases). The CDR3 contains 13 residues. V was trimmed by 5 bases and J by 0 bases, leaving 7 bases between them. Per germline, CDR1 SGHTA and CDR2 FQGTGA. The CDR3 loop reads CASSPGYQETQYF. For the CDR3, the DNA is TGTGCCAGCAGCCCGGGGTACCAAGAGACCCAGTACTTC.

The table lists this clonotype with many counts. The chain joins TRBV28 to TRBJ1-2, with 9 nucleotides matching TRBD1. CDR1 MDHEN and CDR2 SYDVKM come from the germline V gene. The CDR3 extends over 15 amino acids. V lost 5 bases and J lost 4; bases outside the gene matches: 8. In nucleotides, the CDR3 is TGTGCCAGCAGTACCCGGACAGGGGATTTCTATGGCTACACCTTC. Its protein is CASSTRTGDFYGYTF.

This clonotype was detected once. This sequence joins TRBV20-1 and TRBJ2-1, with 13 bases lining up with TRBD2. Germline CDR1 reads DFQATT; CDR2 reads SNEGSKA (reference sequence). The CDR3 extends over 15 amino acids. The V segment lost 5 bases and the J segment 8 bases; nucleotides outside the gene matches: 9. Here the CDR3 reads CSAPRTSGSLDEQFF. CDR3 sequence (DNA): TGCAGTGCTCCTCGGACTAGCGGGAGTCTCGATGAGCAGTTCTTC.

This clonotype was recorded at least ten times. V usage is TRBV24-1 and J usage is TRBJ2-5, with a possible D match to TRBD2 (5 bases). In germline, CDR1 is KGHDR, CDR2 SFDVKD. Trimming took 5 bases from V and 6 from J, leaving 18 bases between them. The CDR3 spans 15 residues. DNA for the CDR3: TGTGCCACCAGTGGGATCGAGACTACCAGGCAGACCCAGTACTTC. It translates to CATSGIETTRQTQYF.

V is TRBV5-1 and J is TRBJ2-1; TRBD1 aligns across 9 bases. V shed 3 bases, J shed 3 bases, and the junction held 7 bases outside the gene matches. The CDR3 is made up of 16 amino acids. Germline loops: CDR1 SGHRS, CDR2 YFSETQ. CDR3 DNA: TGCGCCAGCAGCTATTCGCCGGGACAGGGCTACAATGAGCAGTTCTTC. It codes for CASSYSPGQGYNEQFF.

This clonotype was counted at least ten times. The V and J genes are TRBV18 and TRBJ2-5; 9 nucleotides align to TRBD1. From germline, CDR1 is KGHSH and CDR2 LQKENI. V dropped 1 base and J dropped 4; count of bases not matched to a gene: 10. The length of the CDR3 is 17 residues. This CDR3 is CASSPLQRTGAGETQYF. CDR3 nucleotides: TGTGCCAGCTCACCACTCCAACGGACAGGGGCAGGAGAGACCCAGTACTTC.

The sample holds many counts of this clonotype. The V and J genes are TRBV11-2 and TRBJ2-3; maybe TRBD2 (5 bases). Looked up from germline, CDR1 is SGHAT and CDR2 is FQNNGV. Deletions cut 5 bases from V and 0 bases from J, with 9 bases between. The CDR3 consists of 14 residues. Here the CDR3 DNA reads TGTGCCAGCAGCCCATGGACTAGCACAGATACGCAGTATTTT. Translating gives CASSPWTSTDTQYF.

This clonotype was observed a few times. The genes are TRBV12-3 or TRBV12-4 and TRBJ2-5, with D perhaps given as TRBD1 or TRBD2 (6 bases each). The V gene lost 5 bases and the J gene lost 0 bases, with 13 bases spanning the gap. The CDR3 is 15 residues long. The CDR3 region has the DNA TGTGCCAGCAGTCTAGGAGGGGGATACCAAGAGACCCAGTACTTC. Protein sequence: CASSLGGGYQETQYF.

This clonotype was counted a few times. J is TRBJ1-4 and V is TRBV2; a possible D gene is TRBD1 (5 bases). Trimming removed 3 bases at V and 7 bases at J, with 15 bases between. The CDR3 runs 15 residues. CDR1 is SNHLY, CDR2 FYNNEI, per germline. The CDR3 DNA is TGTGCCAGCAGTGAGTCGGTGAGGGGTTCTGAAAAACTGTTTTTT. Translated, it gives CASSESVRGSEKLFF.

This clonotype was picked up many times. In nucleotides, the CDR3 is TGTGCCAGCAGCCACTTAGCGGGGCCAGGGGGCGAGCAGTACTTC. Translated, it gives CASSHLAGPGGEQYF. This sequence joins TRBV4-2 and TRBJ2-7, with a weak D call TRBD2 (8 bases). Germline CDR1 and CDR2: LGHNA and YNFKEQ. This CDR3 comprises 15 residues. V shed 3 bases and J shed 6 bases, with 18 bases lying between them.

This clonotype was seen repeatedly, ten times or more. The chain employs TRBV13 and TRBJ1-5; 7 bases match TRBD1. The CDR3 runs 16 residues. J was trimmed by 2 bases and V by 8 bases; bases with no gene match: 12. From germline, CDR1 is PRHDT and CDR2 FYEKMQ (reference sequence). CDR3 loop: CASSTRGAGRNQPQHF. The CDR3 DNA sequence: TGTGCCAGCTCCACCAGGGGGGCAGGGCGCAATCAGCCCCAGCATTTT. The variable domain in full, completed from reference TRBV13 and TRBJ1-5, reads AAGVIQSPRHLIKEKRETATLKCYPIPRHDTVYWYQQGPGQDPQFLISFYEKMQSDKGSIPDRFSAQQFSDYHSELNMSSLELGDSALYFCASSTRGAGRNQPQHFGDGTRLSIL.

This clonotype showed up just a few times. This chain links TRBV27 with TRBJ2-1; TRBD1 is a possible D gene (6 bases). The CDR3 has 12 amino acids. Germline V gives CDR1 MNHEY, CDR2 SMNVEV (reference sequence). V was trimmed by 5 bases and J by 8 bases, leaving 10 bases between them. CDR3 sequence: CASSARGHEQFF. The CDR3 bases are TGTGCCAGCAGTGCCAGGGGCCATGAGCAGTTCTTC.

At least ten counts were recorded for this clonotype. The V gene is TRBV4-1, the J gene TRBJ1-2; D not resolved. This CDR3 is built from 14 residues. Trimming left V 0 bases short and J 4 bases short, with 9 bases between. Germline V gives CDR1 MGHRA, CDR2 YSYEKL. Written as DNA, the CDR3 is TGCGCCAGCAGCCAAGAGGTACGGACCTATGGCTACACCTTC. This gives the protein CASSQEVRTYGYTF.

This clonotype has a handful of counts. The chain combines TRBV19 with TRBJ1-5; the match to TRBD1 covers 10 bases. After removal of 4 bases from V and 2 bases from J, the junction contained 2 bases not matched to a gene. Per the germline V gene, CDR1 is LNHDA and CDR2 is SQIVND (reference sequence). The CDR3 runs 15 residues. The CDR3 DNA is TGTGCCAGTAGTACCGGGACAGGGGGCAATCAGCCCCAGCATTTT. As protein: CASSTGTGGNQPQHF.

This clonotype has only a few counts. The chain is built from TRBV20-1 and TRBJ2-5; TRBD2 matches at 12 bases. The germline V gene has CDR1 DFQATT and CDR2 SNEGSKA (reference sequence). J gave up 5 bases and V 5 bases, and 6 bases lay outside the gene matches. This CDR3 is built from 14 residues. The CDR3 coding sequence is TGCAGTGCTCTAGCGGGAGGGACGGGGGAGACCCAGTACTTC. It yields the protein CSALAGGTGETQYF.

This clonotype was counted at least ten times. This chain connects TRBV7-8 to TRBJ2-7; D is perhaps TRBD2 (6 bases). The ends were cut back, 10 bases at V and 1 base at J, with 20 bases in the middle. Germline values: CDR1 SGHVS, CDR2 FQNEAQ. This CDR3 is 15 amino acids long. CDR3 sequence: CATTVGGKGSYEQYF. As DNA, the CDR3 is TGTGCCACCACGGTGGGGGGAAAGGGATCCTACGAGCAGTACTTC.

This rearrangement joins TRBV28 to TRBJ2-4; 7 nucleotides line up with TRBD1. Germline values: CDR1 MDHEN, CDR2 SYDVKM. The CDR3 has 15 residues. J was trimmed by 2 bases and V by 5 bases; bases with no gene match: 6. The DNA of the CDR3 is TGTGCCAGCAGTACCCCACAGGGGCCCAAAAACATTCAGTACTTC. This sequence encodes CASSTPQGPKNIQYF.

The CDR3 sequence: CASRTGSHNEQFF. The CDR3 DNA sequence: TGTGCCAGTCGGACTGGGAGCCACAATGAGCAGTTCTTC. This chain links TRBV2 with TRBJ2-1, with D perhaps TRBD2 (5 bases). Between the trimmed V and J ends, which lost 9 bases and 5 bases, there was a span of 14 bases. Germline loops: CDR1 SNHLY, CDR2 FYNNEI. CDR3 length: 13 residues.

This clonotype was recorded many times. The chain couples TRBV29-1 to TRBJ1-1; no reliable D call. The length of the CDR3 is 10 residues. CDR1 and CDR2 from the germline V gene are SQVTM and ANQGSEA. Trimming shortened V by 5 bases and J by 9 bases, and 10 bases separated the two germline ends. This CDR3 is CSVLDNQAFF. CDR3 sequence (DNA): TGCAGCGTTCTTGACAATCAAGCTTTCTTT.

The table lists this clonotype with many counts. The V gene is TRBV20-1, the J gene TRBJ2-7; D gene ambiguous. V lost 0 bases and J 3 bases, leaving 15 bases between the germline ends. This CDR3 has 15 residues. Germline V gives CDR1 DFQATT, CDR2 SNEGSKA (reference sequence). CDR3 loop: CSARDLGRLDYEQYF. In DNA, the CDR3 is TGCAGTGCTAGAGATCTCGGCCGCCTGGACTACGAGCAGTACTTC.

There are many counts of this clonotype. The chain combines TRBV11-2 with TRBJ2-1, with TRBD2 as a possible D gene (6 bases). The CDR3 runs 17 residues. V dropped 0 bases and J dropped 2 bases, with 14 bases sitting between them. Germline V lookup: CDR1 SGHAT, CDR2 FQNNGV. CDR3 nucleotides: TGTGCCAGCAGCTTAGATCGACGGGAGAGCCCCTACAATGAGCAGTTCTTC. This codes for CASSLDRRESPYNEQFF. The entire variable domain, with the rest obtained from reference TRBV11-2 and TRBJ2-1, is as follows: EAGVAQSPRYKIIEKRQSVAFWCNPISGHATLYWYQQILGQGPKLLIQFQNNGVVDDSQLPKDRFSAERLKGVDSTLKIQPAKLEDSAVYLCASSLDRRESPYNEQFFGPGTRLTVL.

This clonotype appeared many times. The genes are TRBV3-1 and TRBJ1-1; D gene ambiguous. The germline V gene encodes CDR1 LGHDT and CDR2 YNNKEL (reference sequence). Between the trimmed V and J ends, which lost 1 base and 4 bases, there was a span of 7 bases. The CDR3 extends over 13 amino acids. The CDR3 nucleotides read TGTGCCAGCAGCCAAGGTCGGAGCACTGAAGCTTTCTTT. Translating it yields CASSQGRSTEAFF. The full variable domain, with the rest looked up from reference TRBV3-1 and TRBJ1-1, is DTAVSQTPKYLVTQMGNDKSIKCEQNLGHDTMYWYKQDSKKFLKIMFSYNNKELIINETVPNRFSPKSPDKAHLNLHINSLELGDSAVYFCASSQGRSTEAFFGQGTRLTVV.

Ten or more counts support this clonotype. The rearrangement joins TRBV12-3 or TRBV12-4 to TRBJ2-4; perhaps TRBD2 as D (6 bases). The CDR3 runs to 13 residues. Trimming shortened V by 5 bases and J by 5 bases, and 10 bases separated the two germline ends. CDR3 sequence: CASSKLAENIQYF. DNA for the CDR3: TGTGCCAGCAGTAAACTAGCAGAAAACATTCAGTACTTC.

The gene calls are TRBV20-1 and TRBJ2-5, with 8 bases aligning to TRBD2. CDR3 length: 15 residues. Germline CDR1 and CDR2: DFQATT and SNEGSKA (reference sequence). Trimming cost V 6 bases and J 5 bases; bases outside gene matches: 14. CDR3 in DNA: TGCAGTGCCCAAGACCCAGCGGGAGTGAGGGAGACCCAGTACTTC. Its protein is CSAQDPAGVRETQYF.